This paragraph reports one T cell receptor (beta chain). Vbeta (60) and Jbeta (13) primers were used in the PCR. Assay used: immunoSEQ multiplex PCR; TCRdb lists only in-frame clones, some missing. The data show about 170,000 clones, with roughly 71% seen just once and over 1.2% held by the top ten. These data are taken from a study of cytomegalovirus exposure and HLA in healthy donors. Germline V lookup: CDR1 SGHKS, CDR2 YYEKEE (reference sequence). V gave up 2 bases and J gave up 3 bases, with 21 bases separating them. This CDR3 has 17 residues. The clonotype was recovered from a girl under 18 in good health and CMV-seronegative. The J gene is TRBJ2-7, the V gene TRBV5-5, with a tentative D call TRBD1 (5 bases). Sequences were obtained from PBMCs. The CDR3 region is CASSFPHTGDRHYEQYF. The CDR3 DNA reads TGTGCCAGCAGCTTCCCCCACACCGGTGACAGACACTACGAGCAGTACTTC.